The TCR beta chain under discussion was sequenced for a study of Tregs in tolerant kidney transplant recipients. From germline, CDR1 is LGHNA and CDR2 YSLEER. V lost 4 bases to trimming and J lost 2 bases; unmatched junction nucleotides: 7. The CDR3 sequence is 17 residues long. Measured with immunoSEQ multiplex PCR; TCRdb has only the in-frame clones, and not every one. The sample consists of about 110,000 clones, about 90% of them appearing once. The chain joins TRBV4-3 to TRBJ2-7, with 14 bases fitting TRBD2. This receptor was identified in a human donor who received a combined kidney and bone marrow transplant. The sequencing here drew on CD4+ T cells from blood, taken before the transplant. For the CDR3, the DNA is TGCGCCAGCAGCCCGGGGACTAGCGGGAGCTGGGCCTACGAGCAGTACTTC. It specifies CASSPGTSGSWAYEQYF.